These 18 T cell receptor beta chains were sequenced from one sample in a study of CD8 T cells in ankylosing spondylitis. TCRdb reanalysed the 5' RACE reads using MiXCR and keeps one entry per CDR3 protein. The data contain 150,000 to 250,000 distinct CDR3 sequences, roughly 13% of them singletons. The sequenced material came from blood, either unsorted or a sorted T cell fraction (not recorded which). These receptors were collected from a male donor with ankylosing spondylitis or in good health (not recorded which).

The chain has TRBV12-3 or TRBV12-4 and TRBJ2-5; the match to TRBD2 covers 8 bases. The junction had 7 bases not matched to a gene; V was cut back by 10 bases and J by 9 bases. The length of the CDR3 is 11 residues. The CDR3: CATGGPRAQYF. The CDR3, as DNA: TGTGCCACGGGAGGGCCAAGGGCCCAGTACTTC.

CDR3: CASSQFQDTSGYEQYF. For the CDR3, the DNA is TGCGCCAGCAGCCAATTTCAAGATACTAGCGGCTACGAGCAGTACTTC. This sequence joins TRBV4-1 and TRBJ2-7; TRBD2 matches 8 bases. The V segment lost 2 bases and the J segment 3 bases; nucleotides outside the gene matches: 9. CDR3 length: 16 amino acids. The germline V gene encodes CDR1 MGHRA and CDR2 YSYEKL.

This clonotype was found many times. This chain uses TRBV12-3 or TRBV12-4 with TRBJ1-1; perhaps TRBD1 as D (6 bases). There are 14 residues in the CDR3. The V gene lost 6 bases and the J gene lost 4 bases, with 15 bases spanning the gap. The CDR3 sequence: CASSPRGGGTEAFF. The CDR3 nucleotides read TGTGCCAGCAGCCCGAGGGGGGGCGGCACTGAAGCTTTCTTT.

This clonotype was counted a few times. The rearrangement uses TRBV10-3 and TRBJ2-3; 7 positions agree with TRBD1. CDR3 length equals 17 residues. Germline CDR1 and CDR2: ENHRY and SYGVKD. With 3 bases clipped from V and 3 bases from J, the junction kept 12 bases outside the gene matches. In nucleotides, the CDR3 is TGTGCCATCAGTGATCCTGGAGCAGGGGGATATACAGATACGCAGTATTTT. It encodes CAISDPGAGGYTDTQYF.

This clonotype was counted many times. The chain carries TRBV6-6 and TRBJ1-1; D gene ambiguous. Germline V gene data show CDR1 as MNHNY and CDR2 as SVGAGI (reference sequence). CDR3 size: 13 residues. V gave up 6 bases and J gave up 1 base, with 9 bases separating them. In DNA, the CDR3 is TGTGCCAGCAGCTCCTCCCGGAACACTGAAGCTTTCTTT. Encoded protein: CASSSSRNTEAFF.

This clonotype occurred a few times. The DNA for the CDR3 is TGTGCCAGCAGTCTGAGGGACGGAGGAAACTATGGCTACACCTTC. Amino acid sequence: CASSLRDGGNYGYTF. The rearrangement uses TRBV27 and TRBJ1-2; possible D gene TRBD1, 5 bases. The CDR3 spans 15 residues. Germline loops: CDR1 MNHEY, CDR2 SMNVEV (reference sequence). The V end was cut by 5 bases, the J end by 2 bases, with 15 bases between.

This sequence joins TRBV27 and TRBJ2-4, with unresolved D. V dropped 5 bases and J dropped 6 bases, with 11 bases sitting between them. The CDR3 loop spans 13 amino acids. The germline CDR1 and CDR2 sequences are MNHEY and SMNVEV (reference sequence). The CDR3 DNA reads as TGTGCCAGCAGTCCCGGCGGTAGAAACATTCAGTACTTC. This translates into CASSPGGRNIQYF.

The J gene is TRBJ2-4, the V gene TRBV6-5; 7 bases map to TRBD2. Germline V gene lookup returns CDR1 MNHEY and CDR2 SVGAGI. The CDR3 is 13 amino acids. The trim removed 0 bases at V and 12 bases at J, leaving 5 bases unmatched. In DNA form, the CDR3 reads TGTGCCAGCAGTTACTCTGGCGGGGGAACTCAGTACTTC. Protein sequence: CASSYSGGGTQYF.

Comments on this clonotype: A clone one base away is much larger, so this may be a read error. The final CDR3 position lacks the conserved phenylalanine or tryptophan, pointing to a likely read error. The chain employs TRBV12-3 or TRBV12-4 and TRBJ2-2; D is possibly TRBD2 (6 bases). V was pared by 6 bases and J by 7 bases, with 9 bases between. The CDR3 length is 12 residues. CDR3 DNA sequence: TGTGCCAGCAGGAACGGGGGCGGGGAGCTGTTTTCT. Translating it yields CASRNGGGELFS.

This clonotype was recorded at least ten times. CDR3 nucleotide sequence: TGCAGCGTGGGGACTAGCGGGTACGATACAGATACGCAGTATTTT. This codes for CSVGTSGYDTDTQYF. The chain uses TRBV29-1 and TRBJ2-3; 12 bases agree with TRBD2. CDR3 length equals 15 residues. Unmatched junction bases numbered 7, after V lost 6 bases and J lost 3 bases. The germline gives CDR1 SQVTM, CDR2 ANQGSEA.

This chain links TRBV9 with TRBJ2-1, with 7 positions matching TRBD2. The V segment lost 4 bases and the J segment 3 bases; nucleotides outside the gene matches: 4. Germline V gene sequence: CDR1 SGDLS, CDR2 YYNGEE. This CDR3 has 14 residues. The chain's CDR3 is CASSFRDYYNEQFF. The DNA for the CDR3 is TGTGCCAGCAGCTTCCGGGACTACTACAATGAGCAGTTCTTC.

This clonotype was seen a handful of times. V gene TRBV29-1 combines with J gene TRBJ2-7, with 10 bases aligning to TRBD1. The germline CDR1 and CDR2 sequences are SQVTM and ANQGSEA. This CDR3 contains 18 residues. Trimming removed 1 base from V and 2 bases from J; junction bases left unmatched: 14. CDR3 loop: CSVEGLTLTGGSPYEQYF. The CDR3 coding sequence is TGCAGCGTTGAAGGCCTGACCTTGACAGGGGGCAGCCCCTACGAGCAGTACTTC.

This clonotype was observed a handful of times. This rearrangement joins TRBV20-1 to TRBJ1-1; 8 nucleotides line up with TRBD1. With V trimmed by 0 bases and J by 4 bases, 4 bases remained unmatched. The CDR3 spans 14 residues. In germline, CDR1 is DFQATT, CDR2 SNEGSKA (reference sequence). CDR3: CSAREEDRATEAFF. In nucleotides, the CDR3 is TGCAGTGCTAGAGAAGAGGACAGGGCCACTGAAGCTTTCTTT.

This clonotype was observed many times. The J gene is TRBJ2-1, the V gene TRBV12-3 or TRBV12-4; D is ambiguous. The CDR3 length is 14 residues. Trimming shortened V by 5 bases and J by 10 bases, and 18 bases separated the two germline ends. DNA of the CDR3: TGTGCCAGCAGTCTGGCGGCAACCACTGGGGAGCAGTTCTTC. Protein sequence: CASSLAATTGEQFF.

The V gene is TRBV7-6, the J gene TRBJ2-1, with D tentatively TRBD2 (6 bases). CDR1 is SGHVS and CDR2 is FNYEAQ in the germline V gene. V shed 5 bases and J shed 9 bases, with 14 bases lying between them. The CDR3 sequence is 13 residues long. The CDR3 coding sequence is TGTGCCAGCAGCGACCAATGGGGGGTTGAGCAGTTCTTC. Protein: CASSDQWGVEQFF. Complete variable domain (other parts from reference TRBV7-6 and TRBJ2-1): GAGVSQSPRYKVTKRGQDVALRCDPISGHVSLYWYRQALGQGPEFLTYFNYEAQQDKSGLPNDRFSAERPEGSISTLTIQRTEQRDSAMYRCASSDQWGVEQFFGPGTRLTVL.

V is TRBV6-5 and J is TRBJ2-5; D might be TRBD2 (5 bases). Germline loops: CDR1 MNHEY, CDR2 SVGAGI. The CDR3 length is 14 residues. V was trimmed by 4 bases and J by 2 bases, leaving 11 bases between them. As DNA, the CDR3 is TGTGCCAGCAGTTCCGGGAATGCACAAGAGACCCAGTACTTC. It specifies CASSSGNAQETQYF.

The chain joins TRBV29-1 to TRBJ2-3, with TRBD1 matching 9 bases. The length of the CDR3 is 14 residues. The junction had 7 bases not matched to a gene; V was cut back by 3 bases and J by 6 bases. Germline-derived CDR1 and CDR2 are SQVTM and ANQGSEA. Here the CDR3 reads CSVEGQGASDTQYF. CDR3 in DNA: TGCAGCGTTGAGGGACAGGGAGCGTCCGATACGCAGTATTTT.

The chain carries TRBV3-1 and TRBJ2-1; D gene uncertain. The CDR3 spans 14 residues. Germline CDR1 reads LGHDT; CDR2 reads YNNKEL (reference sequence). The V and J ends lost 1 base and 4 bases respectively, with 8 bases between them. The CDR3 here is CASSQGLEYNEQFF. CDR3 nucleotide sequence: TGTGCCAGCAGCCAAGGGCTGGAATACAATGAGCAGTTCTTC.